A selection of T cell receptor beta chains follows, all from one sample in a study of blood T cell repertoires in COVID-19. Profiling relied on immunoSEQ multiplex PCR, and the TCRdb table lists in-frame clones only, not all of them. The data hold fewer than 450,000 clones, with 88% observed a single time. The specimen was peripheral blood. The receptors derive from a woman aged 45 to 65 with COVID-19, enrolled during active disease. Each CDR3 is given with its conserved first and last residue. A D gene is named only where the DNA matches it firmly. Not all rows give a size; the values are once, few, many and, for expanded clones, a class.

clone_size: -; j_call: TRBJ1-1; v_call: TRBV10-3; d_call: TRBD1; cdr3_aa: CAIRDRLMNTEAFF; cdr3_nt: TGTGCCATCAGGGACAGGCTCATGAACACTGAAGCTTTCTTT
clone_size: -; j_call: TRBJ1-4; v_call: TRBV30; d_call: -; cdr3_aa: CAWAGFGEKLFF; cdr3_nt: TGTGCCTGGGCAGGGTTCGGGGAAAAACTGTTTTTT
clone_size: -; j_call: TRBJ2-7; v_call: TRBV2; d_call: TRBD2; cdr3_aa: CASSEGLAGGYEQYF; cdr3_nt: TGTGCCAGCAGTGAGGGGCTAGCGGGGGGATACGAGCAGTACTTC
clone_size: few; j_call: TRBJ2-7; v_call: TRBV5-6; d_call: -; cdr3_aa: CASSLVNRERGEQYF; cdr3_nt: TGTGCCAGCAGCTTGGTCAACAGGGAGAGGGGGGAGCAGTACTTC
clone_size: -; j_call: TRBJ2-7; v_call: TRBV6-5; d_call: TRBD1; cdr3_aa: CASNPGQMGGYEQYF; cdr3_nt: TGTGCCAGCAACCCGGGACAGATGGGCGGCTACGAGCAGTACTTC
clone_size: -; j_call: TRBJ2-7; v_call: TRBV6-6; d_call: TRBD1; cdr3_aa: CASSSPPGQGAYEQYF; cdr3_nt: TGTGCCAGCAGCTCGCCCCCGGGACAGGGGGCCTACGAGCAGTACTTC
clone_size: -; j_call: TRBJ1-1; v_call: TRBV29-1; d_call: -; cdr3_aa: CSVVPVQGTEAFF; cdr3_nt: TGCAGCGTTGTGCCCGTACAGGGAACTGAAGCTTTCTTT
clone_size: -; j_call: TRBJ1-4; v_call: TRBV25-1; d_call: -; cdr3_aa: CASSEYSTGKEKLFF; cdr3_nt: TGTGCCAGCAGTGAATATAGTACAGGGAAGGAAAAACTGTTTTTT
clone_size: once; j_call: TRBJ1-5; v_call: TRBV30; d_call: -; cdr3_aa: CAWSVADNQPQHF; cdr3_nt: TGTGCCTGGAGTGTCGCGGATAATCAGCCCCAGCATTTT
clone_size: -; j_call: TRBJ1-6; v_call: TRBV4-1; d_call: -; cdr3_aa: CASSQDPGPPLHF; cdr3_nt: TGCGCCAGCAGCCAAGACCCAGGGCCACCCCTCCACTTT
clone_size: -; j_call: TRBJ1-1; v_call: TRBV7-3; d_call: -; cdr3_aa: CASSLSLLTEAFF; cdr3_nt: TGTGCCAGCAGCTTATCTTTACTCACTGAAGCTTTCTTT